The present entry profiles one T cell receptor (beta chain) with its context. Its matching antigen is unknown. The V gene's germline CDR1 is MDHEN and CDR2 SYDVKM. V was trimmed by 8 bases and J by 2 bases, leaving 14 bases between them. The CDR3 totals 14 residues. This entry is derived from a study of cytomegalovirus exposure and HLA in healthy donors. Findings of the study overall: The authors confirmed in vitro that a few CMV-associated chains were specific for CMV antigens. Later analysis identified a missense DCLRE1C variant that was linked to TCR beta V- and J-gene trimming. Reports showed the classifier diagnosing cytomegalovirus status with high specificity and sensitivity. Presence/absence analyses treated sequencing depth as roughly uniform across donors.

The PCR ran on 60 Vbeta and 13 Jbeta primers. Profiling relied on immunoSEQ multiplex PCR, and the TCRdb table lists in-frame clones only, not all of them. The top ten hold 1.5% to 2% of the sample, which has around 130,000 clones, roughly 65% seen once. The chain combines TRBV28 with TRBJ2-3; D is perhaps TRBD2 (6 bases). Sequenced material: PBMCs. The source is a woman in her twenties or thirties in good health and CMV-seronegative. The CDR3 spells CASGRTPLTDTQYF. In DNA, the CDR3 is TGTGCCAGCGGGAGGACACCCCTCACAGATACGCAGTATTTT.